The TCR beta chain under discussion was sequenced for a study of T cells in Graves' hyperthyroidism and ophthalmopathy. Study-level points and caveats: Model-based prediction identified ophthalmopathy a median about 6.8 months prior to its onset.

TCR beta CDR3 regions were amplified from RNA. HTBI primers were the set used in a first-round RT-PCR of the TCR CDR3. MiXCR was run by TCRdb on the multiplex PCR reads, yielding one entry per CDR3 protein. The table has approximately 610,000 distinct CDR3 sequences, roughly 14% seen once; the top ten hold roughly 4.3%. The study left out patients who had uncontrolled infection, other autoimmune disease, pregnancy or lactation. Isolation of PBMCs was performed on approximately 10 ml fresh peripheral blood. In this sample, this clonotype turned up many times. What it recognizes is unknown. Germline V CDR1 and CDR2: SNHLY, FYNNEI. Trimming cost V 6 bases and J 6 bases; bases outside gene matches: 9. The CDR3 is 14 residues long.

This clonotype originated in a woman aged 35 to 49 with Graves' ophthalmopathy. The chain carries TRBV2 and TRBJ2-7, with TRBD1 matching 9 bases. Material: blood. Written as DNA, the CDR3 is TGTGCCAGCAGCCTACAGGGGGCGTCGGGCGAGCAGTACTTC. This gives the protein CASSLQGASGEQYF.